This TCR beta chain was sequenced in a study of cytomegalovirus exposure and HLA in healthy donors. Germline values: CDR1 SGHVS, CDR2 FNYEAQ. The CDR3 sequence is 19 residues long. V shed 1 base and J shed 2 bases, with 22 bases lying between them. PCR was performed using 60 Vbeta and 13 Jbeta primers. The protocol was immunoSEQ multiplex PCR, while the TCRdb copy is restricted to in-frame clones and leaves out a portion. The clone table shows 74,000 or so clones, with the ten largest holding 1.4% to 1.5%. Input material: PBMCs. The source of this sequence is a woman aged 55 to 70 in good health and CMV-seronegative. The V and J genes are TRBV7-6 and TRBJ2-3, with a weak D call TRBD1 (5 bases). Here the CDR3 reads CASSLGAEVRGAHTDTQYF. In DNA form, the CDR3 reads TGTGCCAGCAGCTTAGGGGCAGAAGTTCGTGGGGCTCACACAGATACGCAGTATTTT.